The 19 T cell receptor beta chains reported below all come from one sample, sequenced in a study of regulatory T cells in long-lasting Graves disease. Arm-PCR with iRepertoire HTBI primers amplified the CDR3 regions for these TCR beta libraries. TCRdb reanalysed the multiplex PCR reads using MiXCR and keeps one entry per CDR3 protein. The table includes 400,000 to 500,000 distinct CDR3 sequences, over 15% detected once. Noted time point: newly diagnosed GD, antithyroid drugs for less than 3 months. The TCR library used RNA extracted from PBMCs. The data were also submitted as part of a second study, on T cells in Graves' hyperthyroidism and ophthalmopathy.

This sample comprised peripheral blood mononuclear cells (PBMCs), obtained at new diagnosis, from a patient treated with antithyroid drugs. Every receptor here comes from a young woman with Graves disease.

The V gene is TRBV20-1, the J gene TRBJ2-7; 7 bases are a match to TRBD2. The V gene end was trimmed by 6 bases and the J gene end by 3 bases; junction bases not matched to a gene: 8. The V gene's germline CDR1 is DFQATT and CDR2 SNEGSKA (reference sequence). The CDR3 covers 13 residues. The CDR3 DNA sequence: TGCAGTGCACTTGGGGGGGGAGGCTACGAGCAGTACTTC. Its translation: CSALGGGGYEQYF.

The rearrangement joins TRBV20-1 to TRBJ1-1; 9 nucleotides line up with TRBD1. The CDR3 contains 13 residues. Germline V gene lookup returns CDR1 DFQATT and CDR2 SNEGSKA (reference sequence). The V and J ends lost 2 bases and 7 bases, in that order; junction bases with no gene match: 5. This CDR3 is CSARRQGGGEAFF. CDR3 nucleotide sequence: TGCAGTGCTAGAAGACAGGGGGGCGGTGAAGCTTTCTTT.

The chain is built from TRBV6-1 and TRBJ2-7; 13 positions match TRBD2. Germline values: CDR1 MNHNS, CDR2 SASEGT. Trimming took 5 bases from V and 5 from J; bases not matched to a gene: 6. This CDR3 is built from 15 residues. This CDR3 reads CASSPSGTSGNEQYF. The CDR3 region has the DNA TGTGCCAGCAGTCCCTCGGGGACTAGCGGGAACGAGCAGTACTTC.

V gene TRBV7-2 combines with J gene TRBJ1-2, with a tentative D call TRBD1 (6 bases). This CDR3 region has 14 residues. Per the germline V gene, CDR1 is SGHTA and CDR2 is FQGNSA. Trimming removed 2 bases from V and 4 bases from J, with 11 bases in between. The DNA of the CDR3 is TGTGCCAGCAGCTTAACAGGGCAGATCTATGGCTACACCTTC. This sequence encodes CASSLTGQIYGYTF.

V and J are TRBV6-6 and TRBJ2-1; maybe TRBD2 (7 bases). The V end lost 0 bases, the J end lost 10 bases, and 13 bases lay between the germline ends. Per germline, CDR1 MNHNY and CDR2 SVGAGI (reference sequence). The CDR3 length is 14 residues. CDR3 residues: CASSYSGGPYEQFF. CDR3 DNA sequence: TGTGCCAGCAGTTACTCGGGGGGGCCCTACGAGCAGTTCTTC.

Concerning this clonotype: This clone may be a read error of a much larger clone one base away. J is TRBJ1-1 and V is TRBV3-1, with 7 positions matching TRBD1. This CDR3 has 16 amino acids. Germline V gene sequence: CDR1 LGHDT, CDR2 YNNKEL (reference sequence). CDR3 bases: TGTGCCGGCAGCCCGAGGGGACAGTTCCCTCGAGGTGAAGCTTTCTTT. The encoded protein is CAGSPRGQFPRGEAFF.

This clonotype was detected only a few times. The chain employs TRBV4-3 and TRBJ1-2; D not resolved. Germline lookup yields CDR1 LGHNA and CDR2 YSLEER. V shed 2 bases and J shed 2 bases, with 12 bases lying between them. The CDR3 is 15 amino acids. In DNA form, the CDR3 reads TGCGCCAGCAGCCAAACCGGACCTACCAACTATGGCTACACCTTC. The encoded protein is CASSQTGPTNYGYTF.

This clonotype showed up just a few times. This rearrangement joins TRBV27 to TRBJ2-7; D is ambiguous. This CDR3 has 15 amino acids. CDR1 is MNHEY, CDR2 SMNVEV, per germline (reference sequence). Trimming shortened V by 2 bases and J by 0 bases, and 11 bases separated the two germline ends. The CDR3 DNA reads TGTGCCAGCAGTTTAGAAGGGATAAGCTCCTACGAGCAGTACTTC. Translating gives CASSLEGISSYEQYF.

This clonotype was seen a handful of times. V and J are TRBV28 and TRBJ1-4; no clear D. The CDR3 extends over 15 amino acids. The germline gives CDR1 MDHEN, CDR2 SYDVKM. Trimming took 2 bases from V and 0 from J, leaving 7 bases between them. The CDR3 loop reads CASSLLRATNEKLFF. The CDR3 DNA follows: TGTGCCAGCAGTTTACTTAGAGCAACTAATGAAAAACTGTTTTTT.

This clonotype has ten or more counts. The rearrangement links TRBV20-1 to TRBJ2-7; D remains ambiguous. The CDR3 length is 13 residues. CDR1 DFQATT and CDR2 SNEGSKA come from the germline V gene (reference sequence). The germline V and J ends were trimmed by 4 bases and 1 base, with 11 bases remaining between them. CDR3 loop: CSAKVGSSYEQYF. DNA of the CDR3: TGCAGTGCTAAGGTGGGATCTTCCTACGAGCAGTACTTC.

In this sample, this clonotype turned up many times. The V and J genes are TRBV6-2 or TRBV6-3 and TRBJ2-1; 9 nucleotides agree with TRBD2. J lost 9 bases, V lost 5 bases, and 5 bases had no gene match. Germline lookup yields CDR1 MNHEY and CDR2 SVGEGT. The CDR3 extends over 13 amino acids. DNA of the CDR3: TGTGCCAGCAGTAGGCGGGAGGGCGGTGAGCAGTTCTTC. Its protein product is CASSRREGGEQFF.

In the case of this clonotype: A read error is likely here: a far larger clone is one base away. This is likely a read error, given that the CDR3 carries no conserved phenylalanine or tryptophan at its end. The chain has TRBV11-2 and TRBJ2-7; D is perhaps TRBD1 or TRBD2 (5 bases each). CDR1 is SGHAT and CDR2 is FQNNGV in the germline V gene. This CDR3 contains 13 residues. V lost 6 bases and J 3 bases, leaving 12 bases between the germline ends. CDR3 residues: CASSFERGYEQYL. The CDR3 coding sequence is TGTGCCAGCAGTTTCGAGAGGGGCTACGAGCAGTACCTC.

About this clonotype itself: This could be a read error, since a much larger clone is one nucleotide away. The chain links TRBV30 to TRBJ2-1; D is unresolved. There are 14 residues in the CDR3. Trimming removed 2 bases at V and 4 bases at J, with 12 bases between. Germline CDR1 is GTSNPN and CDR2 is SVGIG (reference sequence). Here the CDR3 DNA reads TGTGCCTGGAGTCTTAGTGACATTTACAATGAGCAGTTCTTC. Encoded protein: CAWSLSDIYNEQFF.

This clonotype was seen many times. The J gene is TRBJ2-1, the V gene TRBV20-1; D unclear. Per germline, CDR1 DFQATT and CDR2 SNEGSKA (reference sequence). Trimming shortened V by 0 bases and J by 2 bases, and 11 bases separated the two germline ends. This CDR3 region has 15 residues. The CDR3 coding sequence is TGCAGTGCTAGAGATAGCAGAAGGGCCTACAATGAGCAGTTCTTC. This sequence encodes CSARDSRRAYNEQFF.

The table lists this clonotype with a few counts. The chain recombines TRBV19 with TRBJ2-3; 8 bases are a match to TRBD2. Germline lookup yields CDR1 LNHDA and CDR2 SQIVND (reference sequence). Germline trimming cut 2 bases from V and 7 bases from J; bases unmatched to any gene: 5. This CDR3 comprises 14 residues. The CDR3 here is CASSISGSRYTQYF. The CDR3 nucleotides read TGTGCCAGTAGTATAAGCGGGAGTAGGTATACGCAGTATTTT.

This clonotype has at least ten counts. CDR3: CASSQSGIAAYNEQFF. The CDR3 DNA follows: TGTGCCAGCAGCCAATCAGGAATAGCGGCATACAATGAGCAGTTCTTC. This chain links TRBV6-1 with TRBJ2-1; a possible D gene is TRBD2 (6 bases). Germline-derived CDR1 and CDR2 are MNHNS and SASEGT. V was shortened by 6 bases and J by 4 bases, with 19 bases between the two germline ends. The CDR3 is made up of 16 amino acids.

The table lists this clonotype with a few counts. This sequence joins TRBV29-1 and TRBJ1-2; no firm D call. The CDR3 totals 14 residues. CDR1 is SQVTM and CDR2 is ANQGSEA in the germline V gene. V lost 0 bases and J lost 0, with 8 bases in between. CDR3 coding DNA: TGCAGCGTTGAAGATCTTAGTTCTAACTATGGCTACACCTTC. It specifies CSVEDLSSNYGYTF.

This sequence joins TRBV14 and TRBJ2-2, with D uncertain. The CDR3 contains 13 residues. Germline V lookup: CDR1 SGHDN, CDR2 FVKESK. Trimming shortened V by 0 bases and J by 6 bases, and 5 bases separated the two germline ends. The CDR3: CASSQDVPGELFF. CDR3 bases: TGTGCCAGCAGCCAAGATGTACCCGGGGAGCTGTTTTTT.

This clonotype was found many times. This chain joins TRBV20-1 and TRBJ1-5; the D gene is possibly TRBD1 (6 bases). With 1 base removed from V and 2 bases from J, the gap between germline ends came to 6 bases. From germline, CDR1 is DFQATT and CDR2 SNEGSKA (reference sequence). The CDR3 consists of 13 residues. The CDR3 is CSARGQGNQPQHF. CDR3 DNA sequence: TGCAGTGCTAGAGGACAGGGCAATCAGCCCCAGCATTTT.